One sample yielded the 28 T cell receptor beta chains listed below, sequenced in a study of blood T cell repertoires in COVID-19. Assay: immunoSEQ multiplex PCR; the TCRdb copy retains only in-frame clones and omits some. The repertoire consists of under 250,000 clones, with approximately 84% occurring once and the leading ten covering roughly 2.4%. The source material was peripheral blood. The receptors come from a woman aged 60-70 years with acute or convalescent COVID-19.

The rearrangement joins TRBV6-5 to TRBJ1-5; no reliable D call. Germline CDR1 and CDR2: MNHEY and SVGAGI. V gave up 6 bases and J gave up 4 bases, with 13 bases separating them. The CDR3 extends over 14 amino acids. The CDR3 reads CASRRDAWNQPQHF. CDR3 bases: TGTGCCAGCAGGAGGGATGCATGGAATCAGCCCCAGCATTTT.

The chain is built from TRBV4-1 and TRBJ1-4; TRBD1 is a possible D gene (5 bases). The V and J ends lost 4 bases and 7 bases respectively, with 19 bases between them. Germline CDR1 MGHRA, CDR2 YSYEKL. The CDR3 runs to 16 residues. The CDR3 DNA is TGCGCCAGCAGCCGTTATGCAGGGATAGTCCGTGAAAAACTGTTTTTT. Its protein is CASSRYAGIVREKLFF.

The gene calls are TRBV27 and TRBJ2-3; 7 nucleotides align to TRBD2. Trimming removed 7 bases from V and 6 bases from J; junction bases left unmatched: 10. This CDR3 contains 14 residues. Germline CDR1 is MNHEY and CDR2 is SMNVEV (reference sequence). The CDR3 reads CASKGWGGEDTQYF. Written as DNA, the CDR3 is TGTGCCAGCAAAGGTTGGGGGGGTGAGGATACGCAGTATTTT.

This chain joins TRBV28 and TRBJ1-5, with D perhaps TRBD1 (5 bases). The V gene lost 2 bases and the J gene lost 2 bases, with 7 bases spanning the gap. CDR3 length equals 14 residues. Germline-derived CDR1 and CDR2 are MDHEN and SYDVKM. Here the CDR3 reads CASSLPGGNQPQHF. The DNA of the CDR3 is TGTGCCAGCAGTTTACCGGGGGGCAATCAGCCCCAGCATTTT.

The genes are TRBV6-1 and TRBJ1-5, with no clear D. CDR3 size: 16 residues. The ends were cut back, 2 bases at V and 0 bases at J, with 11 bases in the middle. Germline V CDR1 and CDR2: MNHNS, SASEGT. The CDR3 spells CASSERSPYSNQPQHF. CDR3 sequence (DNA): TGTGCCAGCAGTGAACGAAGTCCCTATAGCAATCAGCCCCAGCATTTT.

This clone was counted between two and nine times. The chain joins TRBV11-2 to TRBJ1-6; TRBD1 matches 7 bases. CDR1 and CDR2 (germline): SGHAT, FQNNGV. The V segment lost 5 bases and the J segment 6 bases; nucleotides outside the gene matches: 7. The CDR3 is made up of 15 amino acids. The CDR3 DNA follows: TGTGCCAGCAGCGCGAAGACAGGGTTTAATTCACCCCTCCACTTT. This gives the protein CASSAKTGFNSPLHF.

V is TRBV7-8 and J is TRBJ2-7, with TRBD2 as a possible D gene (5 bases). Germline V gene data show CDR1 as SGHVS and CDR2 as FQNEAQ. V gave up 0 bases and J gave up 6 bases, with 15 bases separating them. The CDR3 runs 15 residues. The CDR3 bases are TGTGCCAGCAGCTTAGCCCCCCCGGGGTGGCTCGAGCAGTACTTC. This sequence encodes CASSLAPPGWLEQYF.

The chain combines TRBV6-5 with TRBJ2-2; D is unclear. This CDR3 has 13 residues. Trimming shortened V by 8 bases and J by 2 bases, and 9 bases separated the two germline ends. The germline V gene encodes CDR1 MNHEY and CDR2 SVGAGI. CDR3 amino acids: CASRVHNTGELFF. CDR3 DNA sequence: TGTGCCAGCCGGGTCCACAACACCGGGGAGCTGTTTTTT.

The chain uses TRBV7-6 and TRBJ1-2; D gene ambiguous. Per the germline V gene, CDR1 is SGHVS and CDR2 is FNYEAQ. The CDR3 runs 15 residues. V shed 2 bases and J shed 4 bases, with 14 bases lying between them. CDR3 residues: CASSLSGSPIYGYTF. The CDR3 nucleotides are TGTGCCAGCAGCTTATCCGGGAGCCCGATCTATGGCTACACCTTC.

J is TRBJ1-2 and V is TRBV2; tentative D call: TRBD1 (6 bases). Looked up from germline, CDR1 is SNHLY and CDR2 is FYNNEI. The CDR3 is made up of 14 amino acids. V lost 3 bases, J lost 1 base, and 9 bases lay in between. The CDR3 region has the DNA TGTGCCAGCAGTGAGGTCAGGGGTAACTATGGCTACACCTTC. Translating it yields CASSEVRGNYGYTF.

The chain carries TRBV18 and TRBJ2-1, with 7 bases fitting TRBD2. After removal of 3 bases from V and 10 bases from J, the junction contained 6 bases not matched to a gene. Germline V gene sequence: CDR1 KGHSH, CDR2 LQKENI. The CDR3 length is 13 residues. The CDR3 protein is CASSPPGREEQFF. CDR3 coding DNA: TGTGCCAGCTCACCCCCGGGGAGGGAGGAGCAGTTCTTC.

The chain is built from TRBV6-5 and TRBJ1-5, with D perhaps TRBD1 (6 bases). V was trimmed by 8 bases and J by 6 bases, leaving 20 bases between them. The CDR3 is 15 residues long. Germline V gene sequence: CDR1 MNHEY, CDR2 SVGAGI. The CDR3 DNA reads TGTGCCAGCTTGGAAAGCGGGGGCATCGGTCAGCCCCAGCATTTT. Its translation: CASLESGGIGQPQHF.

The J gene is TRBJ2-2, the V gene TRBV5-1; D is perhaps TRBD1 (5 bases). The V and J ends lost 2 bases and 0 bases respectively, with 8 bases between them. Germline CDR1 reads SGHRS; CDR2 reads YFSETQ. CDR3 size: 15 residues. CDR3 in DNA: TGCGCCAGCAGCTTAAGGGGCCCGAACACCGGGGAGCTGTTTTTT. It is translated as CASSLRGPNTGELFF.

The chain has TRBV3-1 (or the pseudogene TRBV3-2) and TRBJ1-3; possibly TRBD1 for D (6 bases). V lost 5 bases and J lost 3, with 14 bases in between. Germline V gene sequence: CDR1 LGHDT, CDR2 YNNKEL (reference sequence). CDR3 size: 15 residues. CDR3: CASSAQGPIGNTIYF. As DNA, the CDR3 is TGTGCCAGCAGCGCACAGGGACCCATTGGAAACACCATATATTTT.

The CDR3 loop is CASSLLQGARETQYF. CDR3 DNA: TGTGCCAGCAGCTTATTACAGGGGGCGCGGGAGACCCAGTACTTC. The rearrangement joins TRBV7-8 to TRBJ2-5, with TRBD1 identical over 9 bases. The V gene's germline CDR1 is SGHVS and CDR2 FQNEAQ. Unmatched junction bases numbered 6, after V lost 2 bases and J lost 5 bases. The CDR3 contains 15 residues.

The V call is TRBV27, the J call TRBJ2-3, with D perhaps TRBD2 (6 bases). In germline, CDR1 is MNHEY, CDR2 SMNVEV (reference sequence). The CDR3 runs 16 residues. Trimming shortened V by 4 bases and J by 8 bases, and 22 bases separated the two germline ends. CDR3 sequence: CASSSGLTPSLATQYF. As DNA, the CDR3 is TGTGCCAGCAGTTCTGGACTAACCCCCAGTCTGGCTACGCAGTATTTT.

The chain joins TRBV9 to TRBJ2-5; 10 nucleotides line up with TRBD1. Unmatched junction bases numbered 5, after V lost 1 base and J lost 5 bases. This CDR3 contains 15 residues. Germline V gives CDR1 SGDLS, CDR2 YYNGEE. DNA for the CDR3: TGTGCCAGCAGCGTAAGACAGGGGGCGTCGGAGACCCAGTACTTC. Translated, it gives CASSVRQGASETQYF.

CDR3 protein: CASSLVYVEDRTGYSNQPQHF. DNA of the CDR3: TGTGCCAGCAGTTTAGTGTATGTTGAGGACAGAACGGGGTATAGCAATCAGCCCCAGCATTTT. V gene TRBV28 combines with J gene TRBJ1-5; weak D call: TRBD1 (6 bases). The CDR3 spans 21 residues. Trimming removed 2 bases at V and 0 bases at J, with 26 bases between. From germline, CDR1 is MDHEN and CDR2 SYDVKM.

The chain combines TRBV19 with TRBJ1-5, with D perhaps matching TRBD1 (6 bases). The CDR3 consists of 14 residues. Per germline, CDR1 LNHDA and CDR2 SQIVND (reference sequence). Trimming left V 4 bases short and J 8 bases short, with 15 bases between. This CDR3 reads CASSTRDTGKPQHF. The DNA of the CDR3 is TGTGCCAGTAGTACCCGGGATACAGGGAAGCCCCAGCATTTT.

The V and J genes are TRBV27 and TRBJ1-2; D gene uncertain. Germline V gene lookup returns CDR1 MNHEY and CDR2 SMNVEV (reference sequence). There are 13 residues in the CDR3. Between the trimmed V and J ends, which lost 5 bases and 2 bases, there was a span of 9 bases. The CDR3 DNA reads TGTGCCAGCAGTGTCGGAGCCAACTATGGCTACACCTTC. It codes for CASSVGANYGYTF.

V gene TRBV11-2 combines with J gene TRBJ2-3; 9 bases fit TRBD2. CDR3 length: 15 residues. Germline loops: CDR1 SGHAT, CDR2 FQNNGV. The junction had 9 bases not matched to a gene; V was cut back by 5 bases and J by 6 bases. The CDR3 DNA is TGTGCCAGCAGCCTCCTCAGCGGGGGGTCGGATACGCAGTATTTT. The encoded protein is CASSLLSGGSDTQYF.

The chain recombines TRBV2 with TRBJ1-1, with 11 bases fitting TRBD1. V lost 7 bases, J lost 4 bases, and 8 bases stayed unmatched. The CDR3 totals 15 residues. Germline CDR1 and CDR2: SNHLY and FYNNEI. CDR3 DNA: TGTGCCAGCACTCTGGACAGGGGGCTGCGCACTGAAGCTTTCTTT. Amino acids: CASTLDRGLRTEAFF.

The rearrangement links TRBV5-6 to TRBJ2-7, with a weak D call TRBD2 (5 bases). The CDR3 totals 16 residues. Per germline, CDR1 SGHDT and CDR2 YYEEEE. V was cut by 4 bases and J by 2 bases, with 19 bases left in between. CDR3 in amino acids: CASSQRIGSVTYEQYF. CDR3 nucleotides: TGTGCCAGCAGCCAGCGAATCGGTAGCGTCACCTACGAGCAGTACTTC. The entire variable domain, with the rest obtained from reference TRBV5-6 and TRBJ2-7, is as follows: DAGVTQSPTHLIKTRGQQVTLRCSPKSGHDTVSWYQQALGQGPQFIFQYYEEEERQRGNFPDRFSGHQFPNYSSELNVNALLLGDSALYLCASSQRIGSVTYEQYFGPGTRLTVT.

This clone has only one observation. The chain is built from TRBV5-1 and TRBJ1-4; D perhaps matches TRBD1 (5 bases). The ends were cut back, 4 bases at V and 4 bases at J, with 11 bases in the middle. The CDR3 has 14 amino acids. Looked up from germline, CDR1 is SGHRS and CDR2 is YFSETQ. CDR3: CASSTGGGNEKLFF. The DNA for the CDR3 is TGCGCCAGCAGCACCGGCGGGGGTAATGAAAAACTGTTTTTT. Based on the CDR3 plus reference TRBV5-1 and TRBJ1-4, the full variable domain is KAGVTQTPRYLIKTRGQQVTLSCSPISGHRSVSWYQQTPGQGLQFLFEYFSETQRNKGNFPGRFSGRQFSNSRSEMNVSTLELGDSALYLCASSTGGGNEKLFFGSGTQLSVL.

This clone has only one observation. The V and J genes are TRBV4-1 and TRBJ1-2; TRBD1 might be the D (5 bases). The germline V gene encodes CDR1 MGHRA and CDR2 YSYEKL. With 2 bases removed from V and 6 bases from J, the gap between germline ends came to 16 bases. This CDR3 has 15 amino acids. The CDR3: CASSQNVWGENGYTF. CDR3 coding DNA: TGCGCCAGCAGCCAAAACGTTTGGGGGGAAAATGGCTACACCTTC.

The rearrangement joins TRBV30 to TRBJ1-1; a weak D match, TRBD1 (6 bases). V gave up 3 bases and J gave up 1 base, with 12 bases separating them. This CDR3 comprises 14 residues. The germline gives CDR1 GTSNPN, CDR2 SVGIG (reference sequence). This CDR3 reads CAWSTGRENTEAFF. The CDR3 bases are TGTGCCTGGAGCACAGGGAGGGAGAACACTGAAGCTTTCTTT. Filled out from reference TRBV30 and TRBJ1-1, the complete variable domain reads SQTIHQWPATLVQPVGSPLSLECTVEGTSNPNLYWYRQAAGRGLQLLFYSVGIGQISSEVPQNLSASRPQDRQFILSSKKLLLSDSGFYLCAWSTGRENTEAFFGQGTRLTVV.

Turning to this clone: Germline and junction disagree at one end, which may indicate a read error. The chain's CDR3 is CSAETAFSPF. CDR3 nucleotides: TGCAGTGCAGAGACAGCGTTCTCCCCCTTC. V usage is TRBV20-1 and J usage is TRBJ1-2, with D maybe TRBD1 (5 bases). Per germline, CDR1 DFQATT and CDR2 SNEGSKA (reference sequence). The CDR3 spans 10 residues.

This clone is a singleton in its sample. This chain uses TRBV6-5 with TRBJ2-5, with 9 bases matching TRBD2. Germline CDR1 reads MNHEY; CDR2 reads SVGAGI. The CDR3 length is 14 residues. V lost 6 bases to trimming and J lost 2 bases; unmatched junction nucleotides: 4. The CDR3 loop is CASRLAGLQETQYF. For the CDR3, the DNA is TGTGCCAGCAGACTAGCGGGTCTTCAAGAGACCCAGTACTTC.